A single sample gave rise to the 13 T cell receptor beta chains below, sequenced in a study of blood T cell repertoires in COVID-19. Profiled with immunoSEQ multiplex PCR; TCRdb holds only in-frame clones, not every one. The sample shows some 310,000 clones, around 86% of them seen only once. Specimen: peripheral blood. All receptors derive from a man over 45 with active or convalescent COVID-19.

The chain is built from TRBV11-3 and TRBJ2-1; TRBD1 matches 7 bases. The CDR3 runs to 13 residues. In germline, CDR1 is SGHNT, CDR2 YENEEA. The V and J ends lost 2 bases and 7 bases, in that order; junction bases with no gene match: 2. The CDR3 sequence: CASSLRGRNEQFF. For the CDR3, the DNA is TGTGCCAGCAGCTTAAGGGGGCGGAATGAGCAGTTCTTC.

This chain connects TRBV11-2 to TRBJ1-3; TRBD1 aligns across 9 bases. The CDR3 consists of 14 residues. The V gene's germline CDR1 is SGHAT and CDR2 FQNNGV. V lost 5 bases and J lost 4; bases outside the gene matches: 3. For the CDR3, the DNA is TGTGCCAGCAGCAAGGGACAGGGCGGAAACACCATATATTTT. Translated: CASSKGQGGNTIYF.

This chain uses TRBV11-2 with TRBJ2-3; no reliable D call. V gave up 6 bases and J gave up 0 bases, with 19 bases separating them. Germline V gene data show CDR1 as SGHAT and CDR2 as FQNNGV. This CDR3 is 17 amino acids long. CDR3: CASRFLKSRLSTDTQYF. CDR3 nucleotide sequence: TGTGCCAGCAGATTTTTAAAATCCCGACTTAGCACAGATACGCAGTATTTT.

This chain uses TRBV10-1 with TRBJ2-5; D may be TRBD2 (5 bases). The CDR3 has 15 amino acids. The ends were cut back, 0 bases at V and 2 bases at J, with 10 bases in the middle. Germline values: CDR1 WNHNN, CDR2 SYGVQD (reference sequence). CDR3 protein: CASSESRAAQETQYF. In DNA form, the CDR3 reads TGCGCCAGCAGTGAGTCGAGGGCAGCACAAGAGACCCAGTACTTC.

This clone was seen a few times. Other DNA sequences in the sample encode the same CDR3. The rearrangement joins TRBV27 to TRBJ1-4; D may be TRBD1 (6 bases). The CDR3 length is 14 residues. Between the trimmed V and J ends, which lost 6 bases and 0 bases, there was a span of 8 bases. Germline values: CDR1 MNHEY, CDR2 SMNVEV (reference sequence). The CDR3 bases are TGTGCCAGCAGGCGGACAGCAACTAATGAAAAACTGTTTTTT. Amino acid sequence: CASRRTATNEKLFF.

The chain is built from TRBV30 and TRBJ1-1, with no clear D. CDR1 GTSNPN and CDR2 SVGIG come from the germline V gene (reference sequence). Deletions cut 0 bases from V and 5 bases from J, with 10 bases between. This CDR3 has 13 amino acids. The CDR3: CAWSVRERTEAFF. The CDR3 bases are TGTGCCTGGAGTGTACGGGAAAGGACTGAAGCTTTCTTT. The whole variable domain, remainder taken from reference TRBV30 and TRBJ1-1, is SQTIHQWPATLVQPVGSPLSLECTVEGTSNPNLYWYRQAAGRGLQLLFYSVGIGQISSEVPQNLSASRPQDRQFILSSKKLLLSDSGFYLCAWSVRERTEAFFGQGTRLTVV.

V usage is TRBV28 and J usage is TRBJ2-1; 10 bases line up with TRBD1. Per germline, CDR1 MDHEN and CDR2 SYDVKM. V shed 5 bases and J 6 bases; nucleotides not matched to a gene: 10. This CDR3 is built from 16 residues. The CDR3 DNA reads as TGTGCCAGCAGTACCCCCGGGACAGGGGCAGGCAATGAGCAGTTCTTC. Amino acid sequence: CASSTPGTGAGNEQFF.

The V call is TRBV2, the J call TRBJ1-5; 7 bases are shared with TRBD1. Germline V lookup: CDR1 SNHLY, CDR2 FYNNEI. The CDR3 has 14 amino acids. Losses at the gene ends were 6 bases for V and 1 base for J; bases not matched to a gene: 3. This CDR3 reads CASRTGLSNQPQHF. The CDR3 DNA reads TGTGCCAGCAGGACAGGGTTGAGCAATCAGCCCCAGCATTTT.

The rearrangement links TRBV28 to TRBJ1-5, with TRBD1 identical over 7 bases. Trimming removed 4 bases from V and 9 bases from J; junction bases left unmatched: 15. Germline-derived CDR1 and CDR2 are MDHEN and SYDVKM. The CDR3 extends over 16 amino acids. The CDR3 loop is CASSYPPRQGIRPQHF. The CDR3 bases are TGTGCCAGCAGTTACCCCCCAAGACAGGGAATCCGGCCCCAGCATTTT.

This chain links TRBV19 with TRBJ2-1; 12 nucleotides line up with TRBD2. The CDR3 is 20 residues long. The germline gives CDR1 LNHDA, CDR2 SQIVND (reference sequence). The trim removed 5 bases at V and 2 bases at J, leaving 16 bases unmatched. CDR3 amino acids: CASSHPGQGGLAGPYNEQFF. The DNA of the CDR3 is TGTGCCAGTAGTCACCCGGGACAGGGAGGACTAGCGGGACCCTACAATGAGCAGTTCTTC.

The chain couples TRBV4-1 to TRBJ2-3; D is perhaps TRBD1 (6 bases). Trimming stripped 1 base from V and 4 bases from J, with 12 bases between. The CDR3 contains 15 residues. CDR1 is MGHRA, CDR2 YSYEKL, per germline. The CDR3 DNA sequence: TGCGCCAGCAGCCAAGGGGGCAGGGGTGCAGATACGCAGTATTTT. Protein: CASSQGGRGADTQYF.

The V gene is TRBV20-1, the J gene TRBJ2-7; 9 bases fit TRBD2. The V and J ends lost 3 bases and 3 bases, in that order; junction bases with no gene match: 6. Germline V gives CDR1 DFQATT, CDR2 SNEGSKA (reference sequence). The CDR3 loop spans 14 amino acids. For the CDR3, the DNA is TGCAGTGCTAGTTCTACTAGCGGGCACTACGAGCAGTACTTC. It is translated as CSASSTSGHYEQYF.

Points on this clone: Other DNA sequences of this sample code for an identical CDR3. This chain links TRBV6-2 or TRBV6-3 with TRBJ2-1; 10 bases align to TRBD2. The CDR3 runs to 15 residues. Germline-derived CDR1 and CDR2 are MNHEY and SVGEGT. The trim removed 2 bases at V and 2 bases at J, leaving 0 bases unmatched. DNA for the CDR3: TGTGCCAGCAGTTACCTAGCGGGGGCCTACAATGAGCAGTTCTTC. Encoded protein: CASSYLAGAYNEQFF.